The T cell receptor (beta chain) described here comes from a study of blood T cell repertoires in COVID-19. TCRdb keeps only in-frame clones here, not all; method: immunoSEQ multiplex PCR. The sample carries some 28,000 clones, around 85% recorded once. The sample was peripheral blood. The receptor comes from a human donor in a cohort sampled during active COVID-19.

The CDR3: CASSLDGTGPSGGYTF. As DNA, the CDR3 is TGTGCCAGCAGCTTAGATGGGACAGGACCGAGCGGTGGCTACACCTTC. The rearrangement uses TRBV7-2 and TRBJ1-2, with 8 bases aligning to TRBD1. The germline V gene encodes CDR1 SGHTA and CDR2 FQGNSA. Germline trimming cut 1 base from V and 7 bases from J; bases unmatched to any gene: 11. The CDR3 is 16 residues long.